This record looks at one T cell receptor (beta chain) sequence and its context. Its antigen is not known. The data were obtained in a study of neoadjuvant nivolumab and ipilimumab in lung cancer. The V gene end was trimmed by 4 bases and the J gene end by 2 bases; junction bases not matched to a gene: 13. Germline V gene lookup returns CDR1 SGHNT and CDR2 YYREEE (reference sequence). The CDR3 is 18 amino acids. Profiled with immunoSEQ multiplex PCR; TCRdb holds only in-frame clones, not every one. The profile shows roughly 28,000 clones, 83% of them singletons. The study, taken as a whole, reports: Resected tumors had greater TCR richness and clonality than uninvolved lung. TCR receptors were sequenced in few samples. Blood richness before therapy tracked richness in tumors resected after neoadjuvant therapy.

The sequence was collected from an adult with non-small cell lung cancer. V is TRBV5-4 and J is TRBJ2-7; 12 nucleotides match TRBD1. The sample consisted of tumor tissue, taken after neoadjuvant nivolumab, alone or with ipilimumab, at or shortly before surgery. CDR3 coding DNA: TGTGCCAGCAGCCTGGGACAGGGGGCATTAGGCGCCGCCTACGAGCAGTACTTC. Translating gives CASSLGQGALGAAYEQYF.